The 20 T cell receptor beta chains reported below all come from one sample, sequenced in a study of CD8 T cell repertoires and HIV-1 epitope variants. TCRdb's table, derived via immunoSEQ multiplex PCR, lists solely in-frame clones and lacks some. The sample shows thousands of clones, over 65% of them seen only once. These receptors have no identified antigens. Input material: cultured CD8+ T cells derived from PBMCs. The receptor set was obtained from a male donor with HIV.

The chain couples TRBV30 to TRBJ2-7; 10 positions match TRBD1. CDR3 length equals 14 residues. V shed 2 bases, J shed 5 bases, and the junction held 6 bases outside the gene matches. Germline V gene sequence: CDR1 GTSNPN, CDR2 SVGIG (reference sequence). This CDR3 is CAWSTGTGANEQYF. For the CDR3, the DNA is TGTGCCTGGAGTACCGGGACAGGGGCGAACGAGCAGTACTTC.

The chain recombines TRBV30 with TRBJ1-6, with 9 bases matching TRBD1. The CDR3 covers 14 residues. Germline V lookup: CDR1 GTSNPN, CDR2 SVGIG (reference sequence). The J segment lost 7 bases and the V segment lost 2 bases, leaving 3 bases of the junction unmatched. DNA for the CDR3: TGTGCCTGGAGTCTAGGGACAGGGAATTCACCCCTCCACTTT. This translates into CAWSLGTGNSPLHF.

The rearrangement joins TRBV9 to TRBJ2-3; 9 positions match TRBD1. J gave up 5 bases and V 2 bases, and 15 bases lay outside the gene matches. Germline CDR1 reads SGDLS; CDR2 reads YYNGEE. The CDR3 is 18 residues long. CDR3 residues: CASSVSAGTGTERDTQYF. The DNA for the CDR3 is TGTGCCAGCAGCGTTTCAGCCGGGACAGGGACCGAAAGAGATACGCAGTATTTT.

The rearrangement uses TRBV28 and TRBJ2-2; D is unresolved. The V gene lost 6 bases and the J gene lost 8 bases, with 10 bases spanning the gap. Germline-derived CDR1 and CDR2 are MDHEN and SYDVKM. This CDR3 comprises 12 residues. CDR3 nucleotide sequence: TGTGCCAGCAGAAGAGGTGTGGGGGAGCTGTTTTTT. It translates to CASRRGVGELFF. Complete variable domain (other parts from reference TRBV28 and TRBJ2-2): DVKVTQSSRYLVKRTGEKVFLECVQDMDHENMFWYRQDPGLGLRLIYFSYDVKMKEKGDIPEGYSVSREKKERFSLILESASTNQTSMYLCASRRGVGELFFGEGSRLTVL.

This clone was found a few times. The rearrangement uses TRBV10-3 and TRBJ2-7; 8 positions match TRBD1. Germline V gives CDR1 ENHRY, CDR2 SYGVKD. Trimming at V came to 10 bases and at J to 0 bases, leaving 2 bases not matched to a gene. This CDR3 is 12 amino acids long. CDR3 DNA: TGTGCCACCGGGACAGGCTCCTACGAGCAGTACTTC. Amino acid sequence: CATGTGSYEQYF.

The chain couples TRBV14 to TRBJ2-7; D possibly corresponds to TRBD2 (6 bases). Germline CDR1 is SGHDN and CDR2 is FVKESK. The germline V and J ends were trimmed by 6 bases and 7 bases, with 19 bases remaining between them. The CDR3 sequence is 14 residues long. CDR3 region: CASSPTSSHREQYF. The CDR3 DNA reads as TGTGCCAGCAGTCCTACTAGCTCCCACCGGGAGCAGTACTTC.

This clone appeared a few times. The chain combines TRBV6-5 with TRBJ1-2, with D perhaps TRBD1 (5 bases). Germline CDR1 reads MNHEY; CDR2 reads SVGAGI. V was shortened by 9 bases and J by 2 bases, with 13 bases between the two germline ends. This CDR3 has 13 residues. The CDR3 nucleotides are TGTGCCAGTTCTTCGGCAGGGAACTATGGCTACACCTTC. This gives the protein CASSSAGNYGYTF.

The V gene is TRBV4-3, the J gene TRBJ1-1; perhaps TRBD1 as D (6 bases). Germline-derived CDR1 and CDR2 are LGHNA and YSLEER. This CDR3 spans 15 amino acids. V lost 1 base, J lost 4 bases, and 13 bases lay in between. The CDR3 DNA reads TGCGCCAGCAGCCAAGTAGGGGGACGGGGCACTGAAGCTTTCTTT. Amino acid sequence: CASSQVGGRGTEAFF.

By sample share, this clone is medium-sized. The CDR3 loop reads CASSPPEKASYEQYF. CDR3 DNA: TGTGCCAGCAGTCCCCCCGAGAAGGCCTCCTACGAGCAGTACTTC. This chain links TRBV6-5 with TRBJ2-7; unclear D gene. Per the germline V gene, CDR1 is MNHEY and CDR2 is SVGAGI. Trimming shortened V by 5 bases and J by 0 bases, and 14 bases separated the two germline ends. The CDR3 totals 15 residues.

The chain links TRBV6-1 to TRBJ2-2; TRBD2 aligns across 12 bases. With V trimmed by 4 bases and J by 3 bases, 0 bases remained unmatched. Germline V gives CDR1 MNHNS, CDR2 SASEGT. The CDR3 is 15 amino acids. CDR3 nucleotides: TGTGCCAGCAGTGGGACTAGCGGGGACACCGGGGAGCTGTTTTTT. Translating gives CASSGTSGDTGELFF.

This chain uses TRBV5-1 with TRBJ2-3, with a weak D call TRBD2 (6 bases). Trimming left V 0 bases short and J 4 bases short, with 9 bases between. The V gene's germline CDR1 is SGHRS and CDR2 YFSETQ. The CDR3 consists of 14 residues. The CDR3 bases are TGCGCCAGCAGCTTGGTAGGGGAGGCAGATACGCAGTATTTT. This translates into CASSLVGEADTQYF.

This clone was observed a handful of times. V and J are TRBV11-1 and TRBJ2-2, with D perhaps TRBD1 (7 bases). CDR3 length equals 15 residues. CDR1 is SGHAT and CDR2 is FQDESV in the germline V gene (reference sequence). V lost 5 bases and J 2 bases, leaving 12 bases between the germline ends. As DNA, the CDR3 is TGTGCCAGCAGCGGAGGGACAGCCAACACCGGGGAGCTGTTTTTT. Translated, it gives CASSGGTANTGELFF.

V usage is TRBV7-3 and J usage is TRBJ1-2; tentatively, D is TRBD1 (5 bases). Germline V gene sequence: CDR1 SGHTA, CDR2 FQGTGA. This CDR3 is built from 9 residues. Trimming stripped 10 bases from V and 8 bases from J, with 8 bases between. Written as DNA, the CDR3 is TGTGCCATATCAGGGGGCTACACCTTC. The encoded protein is CAISGGYTF.

This CDR3 is CASSIGLQTNQPQHF. CDR3 DNA sequence: TGTGCCAGTAGTATTGGATTGCAGACTAATCAGCCCCAGCATTTT. The rearrangement uses TRBV19 and TRBJ1-5; D is unresolved. V shed 3 bases and J shed 4 bases, with 13 bases lying between them. Germline CDR1 LNHDA, CDR2 SQIVND (reference sequence). The CDR3 loop spans 15 amino acids.

The chain carries TRBV4-2 and TRBJ2-1; TRBD2 matches at 9 bases. Trimming cost V 4 bases and J 8 bases; bases outside gene matches: 6. The CDR3 extends over 14 amino acids. The germline gives CDR1 LGHNA, CDR2 YNFKEQ. As DNA, the CDR3 is TGTGCCAGCAGCCCGATAGCGGGGGCCGATGAGCAGTTCTTC. Translating it yields CASSPIAGADEQFF.

The chain has TRBV2 and TRBJ2-2; tentative D call: TRBD1 (6 bases). The germline V gene encodes CDR1 SNHLY and CDR2 FYNNEI. This CDR3 has 14 amino acids. Trimming took off 3 bases at V and 1 base at J, with 6 bases between the two ends. The CDR3 reads CASSDRGNTGELFF. CDR3 DNA sequence: TGTGCCAGCAGTGACAGGGGGAACACCGGGGAGCTGTTTTTT.

The table lists this clone with a few counts. The chain employs TRBV4-3 and TRBJ1-2; 7 positions agree with TRBD1. V shed 0 bases, J shed 2 bases, and the junction held 9 bases outside the gene matches. Germline V gene sequence: CDR1 LGHNA, CDR2 YSLEER. The CDR3 is 17 residues long. The CDR3 DNA is TGCGCCAGCAGCCAAGATTGGACAGGCCCTGCGAACTATGGCTACACCTTC. It is translated as CASSQDWTGPANYGYTF.

This chain connects TRBV19 to TRBJ1-1; 8 nucleotides line up with TRBD1. In germline, CDR1 is LNHDA, CDR2 SQIVND (reference sequence). This CDR3 has 11 residues. Trimming cost V 11 bases and J 11 bases; bases outside gene matches: 10. The CDR3 nucleotides read TGTGCCTTCTCAGGGGGCGCGGGGGCTTTCTTT. Protein: CAFSGGAGAFF.

The rearrangement links TRBV7-9 to TRBJ2-1, with unresolved D. Germline CDR1 reads SEHNR; CDR2 reads FQNEAQ (reference sequence). The V end was cut by 5 bases, the J end by 2 bases, with 10 bases between. The CDR3 is 14 residues long. In DNA form, the CDR3 reads TGTGCCAGCAGCCATCCCAACACCTACAATGAGCAGTTCTTC. This encodes CASSHPNTYNEQFF.

The count of this clone is one. The V gene is TRBV6-1, the J gene TRBJ1-5; D possibly corresponds to TRBD1 (6 bases). The ends were cut back, 4 bases at V and 3 bases at J, with 13 bases in the middle. The CDR3 extends over 15 amino acids. Germline CDR1 reads MNHNS; CDR2 reads SASEGT. The CDR3 loop reads CASSGTEGLNQPQHF. Here the CDR3 DNA reads TGTGCCAGCAGTGGGACAGAGGGGCTCAATCAGCCCCAGCATTTT.